The 28 T cell receptor beta chains presented below share a single source sample, sequenced in a study of blood T cells in healthy people across ages. Using a J-beta primer mix together with a sample-barcoded 5' primer, a second PCR was run for about 6 to 11 cycles. TCRdb called the 5' RACE reads again in MiXCR, with one record for every CDR3 protein. The sample holds fewer than 650,000 distinct CDR3 sequences, roughly a quarter seen once. This sample was also put to use in a study of T cells of mothers and their children.

Sequenced sample: blood. Every receptor here comes from a boy younger than 10 in good health.

This clonotype was counted many times. This chain joins TRBV12-3 or TRBV12-4 and TRBJ2-5; 8 bases are a match to TRBD1. CDR3 size: 13 residues. Trimming at V came to 6 bases and at J to 1 base, leaving 1 base not matched to a gene. CDR3 coding DNA: TGTGCCAGCAGCGGACAGGGCCAAGAGACCCAGTACTTC. Protein: CASSGQGQETQYF.

V is TRBV2 and J is TRBJ2-5; 12 positions agree with TRBD2. The end of the DNA fits TRBJ2-1 better, so the J call may be wrong. Per germline, CDR1 SNHLY and CDR2 FYNNEI. This CDR3 region has 14 residues. This CDR3 reads CASSEPSGRAKQFF. DNA of the CDR3: TGTGCCAGCAGTGAACCTAGCGGGAGGGCCAAGCAGTTCTTC.

The chain has TRBV18 and TRBJ2-7; 13 nucleotides match TRBD2. CDR1 and CDR2 (germline): KGHSH, LQKENI. V lost 2 bases to trimming and J lost 1 base; unmatched junction nucleotides: 2. The CDR3 length is 16 residues. The CDR3 nucleotides read TGTGCCAGCTCACCAGGACTAGCGGGAGCTTCCTACGAGCAGTACTTC. It yields the protein CASSPGLAGASYEQYF.

The V and J genes are TRBV2 and TRBJ1-2; D is unclear. Germline-derived CDR1 and CDR2 are SNHLY and FYNNEI. The germline V and J ends were trimmed by 6 bases and 3 bases, with 8 bases remaining between them. The CDR3 covers 12 residues. CDR3 sequence (DNA): TGTGCCAGCAGACAGCCGGACTATGGCTACACCTTC. It codes for CASRQPDYGYTF.

This clonotype was picked up a small number of times. The CDR3 is CASSERAGDEQYF. The CDR3 coding sequence is TGCGCCAGCAGTGAGCGCGCCGGTGACGAGCAGTACTTC. V and J are TRBV10-1 and TRBJ2-7; D is ambiguous. Germline loops: CDR1 WNHNN, CDR2 SYGVQD (reference sequence). The CDR3 totals 13 residues. Trimming shortened V by 2 bases and J by 5 bases, and 10 bases separated the two germline ends.

This clonotype was recorded a few times. This chain joins TRBV7-9 and TRBJ1-5; 7 bases are a match to TRBD1. CDR3 length: 19 residues. V trimming: 1 base; J trimming: 0 bases; junction bases outside the gene matches: 12. Germline V gene lookup returns CDR1 SEHNR and CDR2 FQNEAQ (reference sequence). DNA of the CDR3: TGTGCCAGCAGCTTAGGCTCCGCAGGGGGTAGACATAGCAATCAGCCCCAGCATTTT. Translation gives CASSLGSAGGRHSNQPQHF.

This clonotype was counted only a few times. The chain uses TRBV7-9 and TRBJ2-4, with TRBD1 as a possible D gene (6 bases). CDR1 is SEHNR, CDR2 FQNEAQ, per germline (reference sequence). The V end was cut by 4 bases, the J end by 2 bases, with 9 bases between. The CDR3 has 14 amino acids. The CDR3, as DNA: TGTGCCAGCAGCTCAGGGGAAACCAAAAACATTCAGTACTTC. It specifies CASSSGETKNIQYF.

The chain has TRBV9 and TRBJ2-7; 11 nucleotides agree with TRBD2. Per germline, CDR1 SGDLS and CDR2 YYNGEE. The CDR3 is 16 residues long. Trimming removed 3 bases from V and 2 bases from J; junction bases left unmatched: 7. Written as DNA, the CDR3 is TGTGCCAGCAGCGGTCCCGGGACTAGCGGCCCCTACGAGCAGTACTTC. Its translation: CASSGPGTSGPYEQYF.

This clonotype was observed once. The CDR3 spells CASSLKPTRTDLSGANVLTF. CDR3 bases: TGTGCCAGCAGCTTAAAGCCAACCAGGACAGACCTATCTGGGGCCAACGTCCTGACTTTC. The V and J genes are TRBV7-3 and TRBJ2-6, with D maybe TRBD1 (6 bases). The CDR3 has 20 residues. Deletions cut 1 base from V and 1 base from J, with 20 bases between. Germline V gives CDR1 SGHTA, CDR2 FQGTGA.

The DNA of the CDR3 is TGCAGTGCCCAGACGAATTCCTACAATGAGCAGTTCTTC. Protein product: CSAQTNSYNEQFF. V is TRBV20-1 and J is TRBJ2-1; no clear D. Germline-derived CDR1 and CDR2 are DFQATT and SNEGSKA (reference sequence). The CDR3 is made up of 13 amino acids. V was clipped by 6 bases and J by 1 base, with 10 bases between them.

The V call is TRBV28, the J call TRBJ1-1, with 7 bases aligning to TRBD1. The junction had 12 bases not matched to a gene; V was cut back by 2 bases and J by 3 bases. In germline, CDR1 is MDHEN, CDR2 SYDVKM. This CDR3 region has 17 residues. CDR3 sequence: CASSLPPRWQGDTEAFF. For the CDR3, the DNA is TGTGCCAGCAGTTTACCTCCCCGGTGGCAGGGGGACACTGAAGCTTTCTTT.

This clonotype was observed a few times. The CDR3 loop is CASQQGSEQYF. The CDR3 DNA reads TGTGCCAGCCAACAGGGGTCCGAGCAGTACTTC. This chain links TRBV27 with TRBJ2-7; 7 bases fit TRBD1. This CDR3 is 11 amino acids long. Germline loops: CDR1 MNHEY, CDR2 SMNVEV (reference sequence). The trim removed 8 bases at V and 6 bases at J, leaving 4 bases unmatched.

The chain employs TRBV12-3 or TRBV12-4 and TRBJ1-1; D unclear. This CDR3 spans 15 amino acids. Deletions cut 4 bases from V and 4 bases from J, with 16 bases between. CDR3 sequence: CASSSLGLRGTEAFF. The CDR3 DNA sequence: TGTGCCAGCAGTTCCCTGGGCCTCCGTGGCACTGAAGCTTTCTTT.

The gene calls are TRBV9 and TRBJ1-4, with 9 bases matching TRBD1. V shed 0 bases, J shed 5 bases, and the junction held 8 bases outside the gene matches. The CDR3 has 17 amino acids. CDR1 and CDR2 (germline): SGDLS, YYNGEE. CDR3 nucleotide sequence: TGTGCCAGCAGCGTAGAAGGGACAGGGTGGACGAATGAAAAACTGTTTTTT. This sequence encodes CASSVEGTGWTNEKLFF.

The sample holds a few counts of this clonotype. The V call is TRBV25-1, the J call TRBJ2-5; D uncertain. The end of the DNA fits TRBJ2-7 better, so the J call may be wrong. The CDR3 is made up of 13 amino acids. Looked up from germline, CDR1 is MGHDK and CDR2 is SYGVNS. For the CDR3, the DNA is TGTGCCAGCAGTGACGCAGGTTTTGCCGAGCAGTACTTC. Its translation: CASSDAGFAEQYF.

The chain is built from TRBV7-2 and TRBJ2-1, with TRBD2 matching over 9 bases. The J call may be wrong; the DNA end is better matched by TRBJ2-5. The CDR3 covers 17 residues. CDR1 is SGHTA, CDR2 FQGNSA, per germline. The DNA for the CDR3 is TGTGCCAGCAGCTTATCCCCCCTGGGCGGGAGGGGAGAGACCCAGTACTTC. Translation gives CASSLSPLGGRGETQYF.

This clonotype was detected many times. This chain joins TRBV20-1 and TRBJ1-2, with 7 bases aligning to TRBD1. This CDR3 has 14 amino acids. The V segment lost 1 base and the J segment 5 bases; nucleotides outside the gene matches: 7. The germline V gene encodes CDR1 DFQATT and CDR2 SNEGSKA (reference sequence). Here the CDR3 reads CSARVGTALYGYTF. CDR3 bases: TGCAGTGCTAGAGTTGGGACAGCGCTATATGGCTACACCTTC.

CDR3 sequence: CASNKLGTENTEAFF. Written as DNA, the CDR3 is TGTGCCAGCAACAAACTCGGGACAGAGAACACTGAAGCTTTCTTT. V is TRBV7-9 and J is TRBJ1-1; 7 bases agree with TRBD1. V shed 7 bases and J 1 base; nucleotides not matched to a gene: 9. The CDR3 length is 15 residues. Germline CDR1 is SEHNR and CDR2 is FQNEAQ (reference sequence).

The V gene is TRBV3-1, the J gene TRBJ2-5; no clear D. There are 14 residues in the CDR3. The V gene lost 4 bases and the J gene lost 1 base, with 10 bases spanning the gap. Germline CDR1 and CDR2: LGHDT and YNNKEL (reference sequence). The CDR3 region is CASSLFSAQETQYF. In DNA form, the CDR3 reads TGTGCCAGCAGCCTCTTTTCAGCCCAAGAGACCCAGTACTTC.

This clonotype showed up many times. The rearrangement joins TRBV4-3 to TRBJ1-1, with TRBD1 identical over 7 bases. CDR1 is LGHNA, CDR2 YSLEER, per germline. CDR3 size: 18 residues. V lost 0 bases, J lost 0 bases, and 10 bases stayed unmatched. This chain's CDR3 is CASSQDGEGTGVNTEAFF. CDR3 nucleotides: TGCGCCAGCAGCCAAGATGGGGAGGGAACAGGGGTGAACACTGAAGCTTTCTTT.

This clonotype was seen a handful of times. The CDR3 sequence is CASGGQSSYNSPLHF. Written as DNA, the CDR3 is TGTGCCAGCGGGGGACAGAGCTCCTATAATTCACCCCTCCACTTT. The genes are TRBV2 and TRBJ1-6, with 7 bases lining up with TRBD1. J gave up 0 bases and V 8 bases, and 4 bases lay outside the gene matches. There are 15 residues in the CDR3. Germline V CDR1 and CDR2: SNHLY, FYNNEI.

Worth noting for this clonotype: At one end, the junction sequence differs from germline, possibly due to a read error. The V gene is TRBV2, the J gene TRBJ1-6; 7 positions agree with TRBD1. CDR3 length equals 15 residues. The germline V gene has CDR1 SNHLY and CDR2 FYNNEI. Here the CDR3 reads CVSSGEGTEASPLHF. The DNA of the CDR3 is TGTGTCAGCAGTGGGGAGGGGACAGAAGCTTCACCCCTCCACTTT. The full variable domain, rest sourced from reference TRBV2 and TRBJ1-6, is EPEVTQTPSHQVTQMGQEVILRCVPISNHLYFYWYRQILGQKVEFLVSFYNNEISEKSEIFDDQFSVERPDGSNFTLKIRSTKLEDSAMYFCVSSGEGTEASPLHFGNGTRLTVT.

V usage is TRBV20-1 and J usage is TRBJ2-3, with 8 bases lining up with TRBD2. The CDR3 is 15 residues long. CDR1 is DFQATT, CDR2 SNEGSKA, per germline (reference sequence). V was clipped by 4 bases and J by 1 base; unmatched bases: 7. CDR3 DNA sequence: TGCAGTGCTAAGAATAGCGGGGTGGGCACAGATACGCAGTATTTT. Protein sequence: CSAKNSGVGTDTQYF.

This clonotype was picked up a small number of times. The rearrangement joins TRBV12-3 or TRBV12-4 to TRBJ2-2; D may be TRBD2 (5 bases). The length of the CDR3 is 15 residues. The germline V and J ends were trimmed by 2 bases and 4 bases, with 11 bases remaining between them. The CDR3 bases are TGTGCCAGCAGTTTACTCTCCCGGGGCACCGGGGAGCTGTTTTTT. It codes for CASSLLSRGTGELFF.

Here the CDR3 reads CASSLVGWGAQGNTEAFF. CDR3 DNA: TGCGCCAGCAGCTTGGTGGGTTGGGGGGCGCAGGGGAACACTGAAGCTTTCTTT. The chain recombines TRBV5-1 with TRBJ1-1; D is perhaps TRBD1 (6 bases). V was trimmed by 0 bases and J by 1 base, leaving 19 bases between them. CDR3 length: 18 amino acids. Looked up from germline, CDR1 is SGHRS and CDR2 is YFSETQ.

This rearrangement joins TRBV29-1 to TRBJ2-3, with D possibly matching TRBD2 (7 bases). The CDR3 contains 13 residues. V was shortened by 7 bases and J by 5 bases, with 16 bases between the two germline ends. Germline V gene data show CDR1 as SQVTM and CDR2 as ANQGSEA. The CDR3 spells CSGEGGQGDTQYF. The CDR3 DNA follows: TGCAGCGGGGAGGGGGGCCAAGGAGATACGCAGTATTTT.

This clonotype has just a few counts. CDR3 region: CASSLEIAGAETQYF. The CDR3 nucleotides read TGCGCCAGCAGCTTGGAAATAGCGGGGGCAGAGACCCAGTACTTC. The V call is TRBV5-1, the J call TRBJ2-5; TRBD2 aligns across 9 bases. Germline V gene data show CDR1 as SGHRS and CDR2 as YFSETQ. V dropped 0 bases and J dropped 4; count of bases not matched to a gene: 4. This CDR3 comprises 15 residues.

In this sample, this clonotype turned up a few times. The gene calls are TRBV7-2 and TRBJ2-7; a weak D match, TRBD2 (6 bases). The CDR3 has 14 amino acids. V dropped 6 bases and J dropped 0 bases, with 12 bases sitting between them. From germline, CDR1 is SGHTA and CDR2 FQGNSA. CDR3 region: CASSFSGFSYEQYF. The CDR3 bases are TGTGCCAGCAGTTTTAGCGGCTTCTCCTACGAGCAGTACTTC.